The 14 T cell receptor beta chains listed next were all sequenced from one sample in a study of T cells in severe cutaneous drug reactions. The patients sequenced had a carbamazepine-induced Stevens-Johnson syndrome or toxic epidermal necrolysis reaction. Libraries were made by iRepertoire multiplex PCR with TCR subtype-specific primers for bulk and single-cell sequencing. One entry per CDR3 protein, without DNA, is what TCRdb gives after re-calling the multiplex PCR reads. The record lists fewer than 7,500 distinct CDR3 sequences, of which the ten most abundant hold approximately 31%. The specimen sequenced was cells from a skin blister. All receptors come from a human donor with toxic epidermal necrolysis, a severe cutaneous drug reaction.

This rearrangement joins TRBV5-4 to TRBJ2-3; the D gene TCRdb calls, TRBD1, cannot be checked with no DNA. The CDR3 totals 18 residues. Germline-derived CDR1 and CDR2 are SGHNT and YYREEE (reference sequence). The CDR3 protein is CASSLFPAATYGTDTQYF. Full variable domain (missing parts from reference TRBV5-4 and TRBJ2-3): ETGVTQSPTHLIKTRGQQVTLRCSSQSGHNTVSWYQQALGQGPQFIFQYYREEENGRGNFPPRFSGLQFPNYSSELNVNALELDDSALYLCASSLFPAATYGTDTQYFGPGTRLTVL.

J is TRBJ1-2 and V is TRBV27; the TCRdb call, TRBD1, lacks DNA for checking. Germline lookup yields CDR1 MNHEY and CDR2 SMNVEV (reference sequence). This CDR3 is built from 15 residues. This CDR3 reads CASSEGQKWPYGYTF.

CDR3 in amino acids: CASRHGTGTGELFF. This chain uses TRBV10-2 with TRBJ2-2; there is no DNA to check the TCRdb D call of TRBD1. Looked up from germline, CDR1 is WSHSY and CDR2 is SAAADI. This CDR3 comprises 14 residues.

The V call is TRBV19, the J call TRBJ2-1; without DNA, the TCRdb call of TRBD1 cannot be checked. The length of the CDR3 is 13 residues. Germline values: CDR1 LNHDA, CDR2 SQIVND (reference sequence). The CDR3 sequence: CASMHRSYNEQFF.

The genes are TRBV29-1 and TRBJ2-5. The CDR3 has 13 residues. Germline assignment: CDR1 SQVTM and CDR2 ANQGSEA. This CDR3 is CSVVVFAKETQYF.

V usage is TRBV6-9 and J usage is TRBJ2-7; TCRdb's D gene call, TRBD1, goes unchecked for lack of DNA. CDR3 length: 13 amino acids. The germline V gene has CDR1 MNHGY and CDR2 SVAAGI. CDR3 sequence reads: CASSPWAGNEQYF.

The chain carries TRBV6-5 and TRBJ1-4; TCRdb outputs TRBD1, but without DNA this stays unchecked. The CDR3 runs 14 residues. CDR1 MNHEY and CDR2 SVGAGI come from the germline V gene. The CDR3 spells CASTEGGGNEKLFF.

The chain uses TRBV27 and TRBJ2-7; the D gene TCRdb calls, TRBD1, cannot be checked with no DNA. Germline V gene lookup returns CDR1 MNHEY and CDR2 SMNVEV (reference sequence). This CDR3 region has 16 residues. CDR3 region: CASSLTEQLSSYEQYF.

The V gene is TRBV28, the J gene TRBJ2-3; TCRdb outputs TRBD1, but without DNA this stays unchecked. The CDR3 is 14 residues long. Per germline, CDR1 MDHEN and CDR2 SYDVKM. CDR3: CASSPGTGTDTQYF.

CDR3 sequence reads: CASSKTGSSYEQYF. The chain links TRBV5-6 to TRBJ2-7. Germline loops: CDR1 SGHDT, CDR2 YYEEEE. CDR3 length: 14 amino acids. Supplemented by reference TRBV5-6 and TRBJ2-7, the full variable domain reads DAGVTQSPTHLIKTRGQQVTLRCSPKSGHDTVSWYQQALGQGPQFIFQYYEEEERQRGNFPDRFSGHQFPNYSSELNVNALLLGDSALYLCASSKTGSSYEQYFGPGTRLTVT.

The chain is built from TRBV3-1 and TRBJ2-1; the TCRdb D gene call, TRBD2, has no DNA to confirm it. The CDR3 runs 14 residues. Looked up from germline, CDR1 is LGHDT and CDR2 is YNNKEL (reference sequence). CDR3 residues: CASGGSIRDNEQFF.

CDR3 amino acids: CASSFGTGQWPLHF. The chain employs TRBV12-3 or TRBV12-4 and TRBJ1-6; the D gene TCRdb calls, TRBD1, cannot be checked with no DNA. The CDR3 is 14 residues long.

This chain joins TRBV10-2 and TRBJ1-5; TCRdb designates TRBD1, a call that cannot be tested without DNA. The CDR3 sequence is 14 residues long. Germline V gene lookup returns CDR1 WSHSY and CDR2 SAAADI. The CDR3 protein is CASSERQGNQPQHF.

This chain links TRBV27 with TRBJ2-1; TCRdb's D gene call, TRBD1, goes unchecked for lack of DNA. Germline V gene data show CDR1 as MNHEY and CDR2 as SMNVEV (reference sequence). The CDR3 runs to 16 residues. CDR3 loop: CASSFQGAKLYNEQFF.